The clone carrying this T cell receptor (beta chain) was detected only once. Libraries were prepared by immunoSEQ multiplex PCR; TCRdb keeps only in-frame clonotypes and omits some of them. The sample has approximately 50,000 clones, about nine tenths seen once. Looked up from germline, CDR1 is SGHTA and CDR2 is FQGNSA. This CDR3 has 14 residues. Trimming pared 5 bases from V and 3 bases from J, leaving 14 bases between. The record originates from a study of OX40 agonist ivuxolimab in advanced cancers. The TCR originated in an adult with an advanced solid tumor such as melanoma, head and neck, liver or kidney cancer. The gene calls are TRBV7-2 and TRBJ2-7; maybe TRBD1 (6 bases). This specimen consisted of CD4+ or CD8+ T cells sorted from blood, obtained in a trial of the OX40 agonist ivuxolimab. The CDR3 spells CASSPPGQFYEQYF. CDR3 DNA sequence: TGTGCCAGCAGCCCGCCCGGACAGTTCTACGAGCAGTACTTC.